A selection of T cell receptor beta chains follows, all from one sample in a study of glioma-infiltrating T cells. In TCRdb, the multiplex PCR reads were re-called with MiXCR into one record per CDR3 protein. The data contain 90,000 to 110,000 distinct CDR3 sequences, less than 30% of them singletons. Sequencing used glioma tissue, nonneoplastic brain tissue, or PBMCs (not recorded which). Receptors originate from a human donor with low-grade glioma or glioblastoma, undergoing nonglioma brain surgery, or in good health (not recorded which). Both conserved end residues are part of each CDR3. D genes are given only for firm matches. The size entry is marked missing in some rows and otherwise reads once, few, many or a size class.

size,J,V,D,DNA,CDR3
NA,TRBJ1-1,TRBV6-1,NA,TGTGCCAGCAGCCACTTAAAAGGTAAAGGGGCGAACACTGAAGCTTTCTTT,CASSHLKGKGANTEAFF
many,TRBJ2-1,TRBV20-1,TRBD1,TGCGGAACCAGGGGGCTGTACAATGAGCAGTTCTTC,CGTRGLYNEQFF
many,TRBJ1-5,TRBV2,NA,TGTGCCAGCGTGGCGTTCATCAATCAGCCCCAGCATTTT,CASVAFINQPQHF
NA,TRBJ2-7,TRBV24-1,NA,TGTGCCGCCAGTGATCCGCACGGTAGCTCCTACGAGCAGTACTTC,CAASDPHGSSYEQYF
many,TRBJ1-1,TRBV4-3,TRBD1,TGCGCCAGCAGCCCAGGTCCGGGACAGGGGGTTGCTGGCACTGAAGCTTTCTTT,CASSPGPGQGVAGTEAFF
NA,TRBJ1-1,TRBV7-9,NA,TGTGCCAGCAGCTTAATACACGTTGGTGAAGCTTTCTTT,CASSLIHVGEAFF
many,TRBJ2-7,TRBV19,TRBD1,TGTGCCAGTATGCGAGGGGGCTCTGGTTACGAGCAGTACTTC,CASMRGGSGYEQYF
few,TRBJ2-3,TRBV30,NA,TGTGCCTGGACCCTGGGGCGGACCACAGATACGCAGTATTTT,CAWTLGRTTDTQYF
many,TRBJ2-1,TRBV6-1,TRBD1,TGTGCCAGCAGTGATTGGGACAGGTCCTACAATGAGCAGTTCTTC,CASSDWDRSYNEQFF
many,TRBJ2-7,TRBV9,TRBD1,TGTGCCAGCAGCACCGGGACAGAACGCGAGCAGTACTTC,CASSTGTEREQYF
few,TRBJ2-1,TRBV2,TRBD2,TGTGCCAGCGAATCCCCCGGACTAGCGGGAGGACGGGGTGAGCAGTTCTTC,CASESPGLAGGRGEQFF
once,TRBJ2-2,TRBV2,NA,TGTGCCAGTCGACAGAGAACGAACACCGGGGAGCTGTTTTTT,CASRQRTNTGELFF
NA,TRBJ1-5,TRBV6-2/TRBV6-3,NA,TGTGCCAGCAGTGTCGCTCCAGACCTCCGGGTGACCCAGTACTCCGGCTCCAGGCTAAGGCCCCAGCATTTT,CASSVAPDLRVTQYSGSRLRPQHF
NA,TRBJ1-5,TRBV7-9,NA,TGTGCCAGCAGCTTAGCAGCGGGGAGGAAGACCCAGCATTTT,CASSLAAGRKTQHF
NA,TRBJ2-1,TRBV3-1,NA,TGTGCCAGCAGCCCGCCCTACAGTTACAATGAGCAGTTCTTC,CASSPPYSYNEQFF
many,TRBJ2-7,TRBV11-2,NA,TGTGCCAGCAGCTTGGACCCGGGACCGAATTACGAGCAGTACTTC,CASSLDPGPNYEQYF
many,TRBJ1-1,TRBV19,NA,TGTGCCACTCATGGACTACGCACTGAAGCTTTCTTT,CATHGLRTEAFF
many,TRBJ2-3,TRBV7-2,TRBD2,TGTGCCAGCAGCTTAGTTGCGGGAGTGATAGATACGCAGTATTTT,CASSLVAGVIDTQYF
NA,TRBJ2-3,TRBV30,TRBD2,TGTGCCTGGAGAGGGGCTAGCGGGACGAGCACAGATACGCAGTATTTT,CAWRGASGTSTDTQYF
many,TRBJ2-3,TRBV28,TRBD2,TGTGCCAGCAGTTTAGGGGTCGTGGGGCGGGAGGGCCGAGATACGCAGTATTTT,CASSLGVVGREGRDTQYF
few,TRBJ2-1,TRBV29-1,NA,TGCAGCGTTGAAGATGGGATGCTAGGCGGGAATGAGCAGTTCTTC,CSVEDGMLGGNEQFF
once,TRBJ2-1,TRBV20-1,TRBD1,TGCAGTGCTAGAGACAATCAGGGGGCTTATCATGAGCAGTTCTTC,CSARDNQGAYHEQFF
few,TRBJ1-3,TRBV7-9,NA,TGTGCCAGCAGCCCCGCGGGGGGGGTGCTTGGAAACACCATATATTTT,CASSPAGGVLGNTIYF
few,TRBJ1-4,TRBV20-1,TRBD1,TGCAGTGCTAGAGATGGGAACCTAGGCGACAGGGGTGTTGAAAAACTGTTTTTT,CSARDGNLGDRGVEKLFF
many,TRBJ1-5,TRBV18,NA,TGTGCCAGCTCACCATCGATCGGGGGACGCAATCAGCCCCAGCATTTT,CASSPSIGGRNQPQHF
many,TRBJ1-1,TRBV6-1,NA,TGTGCCAGCAGCAGTTGGGGGGTGGGCGGGGGAGTCACTGAAGCTTTCTTT,CASSSWGVGGGVTEAFF
many,TRBJ2-3,TRBV10-3,TRBD2,TGTGCCATCAGTGATTCTCCGGGACGTTCGAGGATGCGGGAGTCGTTCGATACGCAGTATTTT,CAISDSPGRSRMRESFDTQYF
many,TRBJ2-2,TRBV18,TRBD2,TGTGCCACCATTATAGCGGGAGCGGTCACCGGGGAGCTGTTTTTT,CATIIAGAVTGELFF
many,TRBJ2-7,TRBV6-1,NA,TGTGCCAGCACTCGGATCGGACGAGACCCTTACGAGCAGTACTTC,CASTRIGRDPYEQYF
many,TRBJ2-2,TRBV3-1,NA,TGTGCCAGCAGCTTAGCAGGCGCGAACACCGGGGAGCTGTTTTTT,CASSLAGANTGELFF
many,TRBJ1-1,TRBV6-4,NA,TGTGCCAGCATTCAACGACATCACGACACTGAAGCTTTCTTT,CASIQRHHDTEAFF
NA,TRBJ2-3,TRBV5-4,NA,TGTGCCAGCAGTCTTAGGACCGTCACAGATACGCAGTATTTT,CASSLRTVTDTQYF
many,TRBJ2-3,TRBV7-3,NA,TGTGCCAGCACCCCCACTAGGGCAGATACGCAGTATTTT,CASTPTRADTQYF
NA,TRBJ1-2,TRBV2,NA,TGTGCCAGCAGTGCGAAGGAGGGAGGAGGCTACACCTTC,CASSAKEGGGYTF
many,TRBJ1-2,TRBV4-1,TRBD1,TGCGCCAGCAGCCAACCTGACAGGGATGGAGGAGGCTACACCTTC,CASSQPDRDGGGYTF
many,TRBJ2-2,TRBV6-2/TRBV6-3,NA,TGTGCCAGCCGACCGGGACAAGGGAACACCGGGGAGCTGTTTTTT,CASRPGQGNTGELFF
NA,TRBJ1-1,TRBV2,NA,TGTGCCAGCAGGCCCACCGGGGAAGGAGGGACTGAAGCTTCCTTT,CASRPTGEGGTEASF
NA,TRBJ2-7,TRBV6-2/TRBV6-3,TRBD1,TGTGCCAGCAGTGACCCCGGGACAGGGGGCTCCTACGAGCAGTACTTC,CASSDPGTGGSYEQYF
many,TRBJ2-3,TRBV2,NA,TGTGCCAGCGGGGAATTCAAGGGACGCACAGATACGCAGTATTTT,CASGEFKGRTDTQYF
NA,TRBJ2-3,TRBV24-1,TRBD1,TGTGCCACCAGTGATCCCGACAGGGGGCTATCAGATACGCAGTATTTT,CATSDPDRGLSDTQYF
many,TRBJ2-7,TRBV20-1,TRBD1,TGCAGTGCTAGAGCGGGACAGGGAGACTACGAGCAGTACTTC,CSARAGQGDYEQYF
many,TRBJ2-1,TRBV4-3,TRBD2,TGCGCCAGCAGCCAAGGGCTAGCGGGGAGAGGCGATGAGCAGTTCTTC,CASSQGLAGRGDEQFF
many,TRBJ1-2,TRBV7-9,NA,TGTGCCAGCACCCCCACAGGATCTAACTATGGCTACACCTTC,CASTPTGSNYGYTF
many,TRBJ2-5,TRBV15,NA,TGTGCCACCAGCATAGGTCCGGACATGCCCTACCAAGAGACCCAGTACTTC,CATSIGPDMPYQETQYF
many,TRBJ2-3,TRBV7-2,NA,TGTGCCAGCAGCTTACGGGCGAGCACAGATACGCAGTATTTT,CASSLRASTDTQYF
many,TRBJ2-1,TRBV24-1,NA,TGTGCCACCAGTGACCGGGGGCCTGAGCAGTTCTTC,CATSDRGPEQFF
many,TRBJ1-2,TRBV29-1,NA,TGCAGCGTTGAAGGCCAGGGCTATGGCTACACCTTC,CSVEGQGYGYTF
many,TRBJ2-5,TRBV6-2/TRBV6-3,NA,TGTGCCAGCAGCTCCGACAACGGCGGGACCCAGTACTTC,CASSSDNGGTQYF
many,TRBJ1-3,TRBV27,NA,TGTGCCAGCAGTATAAACAGGGATGGCACCATATATTTT,CASSINRDGTIYF
many,TRBJ2-7,TRBV12-3/TRBV12-4,NA,TGTGCCAGCAGTTTAGCACGCGAGCAGTACTTC,CASSLAREQYF
many,TRBJ1-4,TRBV9,NA,TGTGCCAGCAGCAAGGGTAATGAAAAACTGTTTTTT,CASSKGNEKLFF
many,TRBJ1-2,TRBV20-1,TRBD1,TGCAGTGCCTACGACAGGGGGCGAGAATATGGCTACACCTTC,CSAYDRGREYGYTF
many,TRBJ2-3,TRBV7-2,NA,TGTGCCAGCCCACCGATCGCAGCAAGACTAGATACGCAGTATTTT,CASPPIAARLDTQYF
few,TRBJ2-4,TRBV7-2,TRBD1,TGTGCCAGCAGCCCCACGCCCCGGACAGGGGTTGCCAAAAACATTCAGTACTTC,CASSPTPRTGVAKNIQYF
few,TRBJ1-1,TRBV11-2,NA,TGTGCCAGCAGCTCTACCCCGGGCACTGAAGCTTTCTTT,CASSSTPGTEAFF